The rows below give T cell receptor beta chains drawn from one sample of a study of T cell clonotyping in hematopoietic cell transplantation. Profiling relied on immunoSEQ multiplex PCR, and the TCRdb table lists in-frame clones only, not all of them. This table has 45,000 or so clones, around 84% appearing once. The specimen comprised peripheral blood mononuclear cells, sampled before stem cell transplant. These TCRs come from a man aged 55 to 70 with myelodysplastic syndrome. Some clones in this sample may be carry-over from other donors' samples. CDR3s include the opening cysteine and the closing phenylalanine or tryptophan. The order of the fields is V gene, J gene, CDR3 protein.

V gene: TRBV5-6
J gene: TRBJ1-2
CDR3 protein: CASSLSLTENYGYTF

V gene: TRBV6-6
J gene: TRBJ1-4
CDR3 protein: CASSWGADEKLFF

V gene: TRBV7-3
J gene: TRBJ2-3
CDR3 protein: CASSYGPSTDTQYF

V gene: TRBV13
J gene: TRBJ2-3
CDR3 protein: CASSRQDTDTQYF

V gene: TRBV27
J gene: TRBJ1-3
CDR3 protein: CASRPGQMISGNTIYF

V gene: TRBV29-1
J gene: TRBJ2-5
CDR3 protein: CSVAGGRQTQYF

V gene: TRBV15
J gene: TRBJ1-2
CDR3 protein: CATSTGDSHYGYTF

V gene: TRBV11-3
J gene: TRBJ1-1
CDR3 protein: CASSLGQNTEAFF

V gene: TRBV29-1
J gene: TRBJ2-1
CDR3 protein: CSGGTSGAGEQFF

V gene: TRBV6-4
J gene: TRBJ2-5
CDR3 protein: CASSGVIGTQYF

V gene: TRBV2
J gene: TRBJ1-5
CDR3 protein: CASSEAWQQQPQHF

V gene: TRBV2
J gene: TRBJ1-2
CDR3 protein: CASRTDSLNGYTF

V gene: TRBV6-1
J gene: TRBJ2-6
CDR3 protein: CASSEAHSGANVLTF

V gene: TRBV7-2
J gene: TRBJ2-3
CDR3 protein: CASCPRTSDTDTQYF

V gene: TRBV6-6
J gene: TRBJ2-5
CDR3 protein: CASSYGSAQETQYF

V gene: TRBV19
J gene: TRBJ1-1
CDR3 protein: CASSISSTAPVSAF

V gene: TRBV7-3
J gene: TRBJ2-7
CDR3 protein: CASSRDREGEQYF

V gene: TRBV19
J gene: TRBJ1-1
CDR3 protein: CASSIGLGFKTLNTEAFF